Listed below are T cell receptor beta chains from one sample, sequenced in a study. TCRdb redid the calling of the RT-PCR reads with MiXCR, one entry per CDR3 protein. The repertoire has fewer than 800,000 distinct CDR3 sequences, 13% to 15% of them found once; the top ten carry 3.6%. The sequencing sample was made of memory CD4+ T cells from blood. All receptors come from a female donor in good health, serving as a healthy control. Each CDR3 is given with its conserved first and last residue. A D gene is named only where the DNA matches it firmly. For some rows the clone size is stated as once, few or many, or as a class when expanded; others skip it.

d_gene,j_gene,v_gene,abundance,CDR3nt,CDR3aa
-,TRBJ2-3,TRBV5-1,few,TGCGCCAGCAGCTTGGCTAGCTCCCGTTTCGATACGCAGTATTTT,CASSLASSRFDTQYF
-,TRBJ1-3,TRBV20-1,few,TGCAGTGCTAGTACGGGAAGCGCTGGAAACACCATATATTTT,CSASTGSAGNTIYF
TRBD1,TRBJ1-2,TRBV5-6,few,TGTGCCAGCAGCCCCAGGTACAGGGGGCTTCAAGGCTACACCTTC,CASSPRYRGLQGYTF
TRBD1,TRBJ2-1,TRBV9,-,TGTGCCAGCAGCCTCCGGGACAGGGGATATGAGCAGTTCTTC,CASSLRDRGYEQFF
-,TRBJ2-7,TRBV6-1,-,TGTGCCAGCAGTGAAAAGTGGACCACCTTCCTCTCCTACGAGCAGTACTTC,CASSEKWTTFLSYEQYF
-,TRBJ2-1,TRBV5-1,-,TGCGCCAGCAGCTTTACGGGAACCGGAGGAAATGAGCAGTTCTTC,CASSFTGTGGNEQFF
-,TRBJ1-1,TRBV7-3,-,TGTGCCAGCAGCATGGGGGAGACTGAAGCTTTCTTT,CASSMGETEAFF
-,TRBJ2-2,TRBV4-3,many,TGCGCCAGCAGCCAAGATCTACGAAGGGCCGGGACCGGGGAGCTGTTTTTT,CASSQDLRRAGTGELFF
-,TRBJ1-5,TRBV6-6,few,TGTGCCAGCAGAAACTCTCGGCAGGGTGGCAATCAGCCCCAGCATTTT,CASRNSRQGGNQPQHF
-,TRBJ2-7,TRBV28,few,TGTGCCAGCAGTTCCGTCGGACAGAGCTCATACGAGCAGTACTTC,CASSSVGQSSYEQYF
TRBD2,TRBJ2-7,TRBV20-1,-,TGCAGTGTTCCGGGACTAGGGGTTTACAATGAGCAGTACTTC,CSVPGLGVYNEQYF
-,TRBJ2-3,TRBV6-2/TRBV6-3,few,TGTGCCAGCAGTTACTCGAGCGCTAGGTTCTATTTT,CASSYSSARFYF
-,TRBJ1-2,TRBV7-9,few,TGTGCCAGCAGCCGTGAGGGGGGATTCTATGGCTACACCTTC,CASSREGGFYGYTF
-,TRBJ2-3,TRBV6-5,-,TGTGCCAGCAGCTTGGGACACCAGAGCACAGATACGCAGTATTTT,CASSLGHQSTDTQYF
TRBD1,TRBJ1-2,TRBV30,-,TGTGCCTGGCTAGGACAGGGGATCGATGGCTACACCTTC,CAWLGQGIDGYTF
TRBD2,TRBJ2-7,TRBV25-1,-,TGTGCCAGCAAGGCTAGCGGGACATCCGAGCAGTACTTC,CASKASGTSEQYF
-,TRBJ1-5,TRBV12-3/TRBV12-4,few,TGTGCCAGCAGGGGTCCAGGGGGCAATCAGCCCCAGCATTTT,CASRGPGGNQPQHF
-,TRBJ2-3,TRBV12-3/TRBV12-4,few,TGTGCCAGCAGGACCAGGGGCGGCACAGATACGCAGTATTTT,CASRTRGGTDTQYF
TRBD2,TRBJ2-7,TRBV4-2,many,TGTGCCAGCAGCCAGGAGGCTAGCGGGCCTTCGGGGCAGTACTTC,CASSQEASGPSGQYF
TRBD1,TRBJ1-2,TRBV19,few,TGTGCCAGTAAGCCCGGGACAGGGGGCAGCTATGGCTACACCTTC,CASKPGTGGSYGYTF
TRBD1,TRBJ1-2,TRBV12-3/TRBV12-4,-,TGTGCCAGCAGTCCCCCAGGACAGGGAGATGGCTACACCTTC,CASSPPGQGDGYTF
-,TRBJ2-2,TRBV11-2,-,TGTGCCAGCAGCTTAGATTCACATGCCGGGGAGCTGTTTTTT,CASSLDSHAGELFF
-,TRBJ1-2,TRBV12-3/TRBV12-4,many,TGTGCCAGCAGTTTAGTGGGGGATATTGGCTACACCTTC,CASSLVGDIGYTF
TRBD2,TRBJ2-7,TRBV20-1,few,TGCAGTGCTAGCGCCGGACTAGCGAGCTACTACGAGCAGTACTTC,CSASAGLASYYEQYF
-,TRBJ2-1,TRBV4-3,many,TGCGCCAGCAGCCAAGTTACGGGATCTCCGAATGAGCAGTTCTTC,CASSQVTGSPNEQFF
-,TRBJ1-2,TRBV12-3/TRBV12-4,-,TGTGCCAGCAGTTTCGGGACGGCCCGTTCAAAGGACACCTTC,CASSFGTARSKDTF
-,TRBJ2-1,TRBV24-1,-,TGTGCCACCAGTGACCCCGTTGGGCGAGGGAGTGAGCAGTTCTTC,CATSDPVGRGSEQFF
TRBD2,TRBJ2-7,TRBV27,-,TGTGCCACCAAAGGGGAGGGGTTCGAGCAGTACTTC,CATKGEGFEQYF
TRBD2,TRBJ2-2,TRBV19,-,TGTGCCAGTAGTACGGGACTAGGGAGCGTGAGGACCGGGGAGCTGTTTTTT,CASSTGLGSVRTGELFF
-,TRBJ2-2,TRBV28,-,TGTGCCAGCAGTTTTAGGGGCCATTACACCGGGGAGCTGTTTTTT,CASSFRGHYTGELFF
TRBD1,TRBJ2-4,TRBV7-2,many,TGTGCCAGCAGCTTTCCGGGACAGAAAAACATTCAGTACTTC,CASSFPGQKNIQYF
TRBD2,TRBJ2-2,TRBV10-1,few,TGCGCCAGCAGAAGAGCGGGAGACGGCGGGGAGCTGTTTTTT,CASRRAGDGGELFF
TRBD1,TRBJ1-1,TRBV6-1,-,TGTGCCAGCAGAGGCGGACAGGAGAACACTGAAGCTTTCTTT,CASRGGQENTEAFF
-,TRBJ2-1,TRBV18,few,TGTGCCAGCTCACCACTCGGGAGAGGGCATGAGCAGTTCTTC,CASSPLGRGHEQFF
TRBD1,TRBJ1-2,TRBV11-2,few,TGTGCCAGCAGCTCCTCGGACAGGGGCAATGGCTACACCTTC,CASSSSDRGNGYTF
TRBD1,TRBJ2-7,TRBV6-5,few,TGTGCCAGCAGTTACTCTGGGCAATGGGACAGGGTTCACGAGCAGTACTTC,CASSYSGQWDRVHEQYF